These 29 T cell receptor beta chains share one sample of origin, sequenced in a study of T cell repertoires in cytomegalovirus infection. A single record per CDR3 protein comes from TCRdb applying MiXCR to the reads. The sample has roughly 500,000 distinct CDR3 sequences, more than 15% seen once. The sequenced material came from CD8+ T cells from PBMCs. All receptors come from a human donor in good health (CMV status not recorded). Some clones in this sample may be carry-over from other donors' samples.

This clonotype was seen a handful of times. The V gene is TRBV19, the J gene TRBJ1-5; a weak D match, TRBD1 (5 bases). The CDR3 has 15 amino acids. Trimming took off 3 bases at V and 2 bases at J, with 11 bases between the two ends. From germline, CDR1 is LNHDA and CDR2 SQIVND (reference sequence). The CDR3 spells CASSIGGVGNQPQHF. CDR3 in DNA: TGTGCCAGTAGTATCGGGGGGGTGGGCAATCAGCCCCAGCATTTT.

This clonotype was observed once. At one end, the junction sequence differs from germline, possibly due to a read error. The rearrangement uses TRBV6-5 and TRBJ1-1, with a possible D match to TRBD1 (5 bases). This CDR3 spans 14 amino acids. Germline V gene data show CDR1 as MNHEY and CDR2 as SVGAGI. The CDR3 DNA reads TGTTCCAGCGGACTAGGGGAGGTTCGGACTGAAGCTTTCTTT. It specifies CSSGLGEVRTEAFF.

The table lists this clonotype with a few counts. The CDR3 DNA follows: TGCAGTGCACGAGGGACCCAAGGCTACGAGCAGTACTTC. Its protein is CSARGTQGYEQYF. This chain links TRBV20-1 with TRBJ2-7; D might be TRBD1 or TRBD2, each matching 5 bases. In germline, CDR1 is DFQATT, CDR2 SNEGSKA (reference sequence). This CDR3 has 13 residues. V was pared by 6 bases and J by 3 bases, with 15 bases between.

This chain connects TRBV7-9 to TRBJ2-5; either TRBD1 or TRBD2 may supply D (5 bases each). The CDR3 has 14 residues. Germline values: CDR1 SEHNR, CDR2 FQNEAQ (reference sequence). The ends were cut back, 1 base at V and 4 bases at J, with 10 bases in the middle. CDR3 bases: TGTGCCAGCAGCTTAGACGGGGCGCGAGAGACCCAGTACTTC. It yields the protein CASSLDGARETQYF.

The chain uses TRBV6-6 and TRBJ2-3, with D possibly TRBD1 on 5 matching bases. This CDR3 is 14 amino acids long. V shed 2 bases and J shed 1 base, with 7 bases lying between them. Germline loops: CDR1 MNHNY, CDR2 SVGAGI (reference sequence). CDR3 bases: TGTGCCAGCAGTTACGACAGCGGCACAGATACGCAGTATTTT. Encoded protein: CASSYDSGTDTQYF.

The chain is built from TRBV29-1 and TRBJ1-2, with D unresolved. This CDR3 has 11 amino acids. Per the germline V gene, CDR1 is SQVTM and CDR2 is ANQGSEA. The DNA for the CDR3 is TGCAGTGTACGAGCGACATGGGGCTACACCTTC. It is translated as CSVRATWGYTF.

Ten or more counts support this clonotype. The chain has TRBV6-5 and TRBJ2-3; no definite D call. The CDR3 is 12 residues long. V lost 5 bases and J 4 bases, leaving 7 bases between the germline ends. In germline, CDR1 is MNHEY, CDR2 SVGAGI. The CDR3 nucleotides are TGTGCCAGCAGTACCTCGCCAGATACGCAGTATTTT. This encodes CASSTSPDTQYF.

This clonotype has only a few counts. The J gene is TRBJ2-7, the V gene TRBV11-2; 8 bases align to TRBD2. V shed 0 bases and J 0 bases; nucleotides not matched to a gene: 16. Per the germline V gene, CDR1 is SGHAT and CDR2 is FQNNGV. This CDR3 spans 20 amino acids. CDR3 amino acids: CASSLDGSGLAGWSSYEQYF. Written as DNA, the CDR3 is TGTGCCAGCAGCTTAGATGGGAGTGGGCTAGCGGGTTGGAGCTCCTACGAGCAGTACTTC.

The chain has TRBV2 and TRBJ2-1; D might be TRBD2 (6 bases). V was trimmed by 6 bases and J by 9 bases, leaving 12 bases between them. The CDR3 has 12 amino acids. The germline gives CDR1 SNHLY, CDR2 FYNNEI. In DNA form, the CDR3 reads TGTGCCAGCAGGGGGGGACTCTTTGAGCAGTTCTTC. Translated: CASRGGLFEQFF.

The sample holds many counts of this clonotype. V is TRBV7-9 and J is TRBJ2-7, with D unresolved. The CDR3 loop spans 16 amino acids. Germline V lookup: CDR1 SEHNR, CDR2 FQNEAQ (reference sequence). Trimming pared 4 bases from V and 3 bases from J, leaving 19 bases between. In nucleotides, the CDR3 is TGTGCCAGCAGCTCCCCCACCCTTGACGGAAACTACGAGCAGTACTTC. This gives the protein CASSSPTLDGNYEQYF. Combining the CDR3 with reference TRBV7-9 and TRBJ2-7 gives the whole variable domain DTGVSQNPRHKITKRGQNVTFRCDPISEHNRLYWYRQTLGQGPEFLTYFQNEAQLEKSRLLSDRFSAERPKGSFSTLEIQRTEQGDSAMYLCASSSPTLDGNYEQYFGPGTRLTVT.

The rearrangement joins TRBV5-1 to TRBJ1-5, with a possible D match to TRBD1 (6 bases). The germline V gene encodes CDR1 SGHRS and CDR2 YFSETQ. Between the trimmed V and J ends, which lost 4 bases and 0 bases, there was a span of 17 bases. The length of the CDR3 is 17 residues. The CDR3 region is CASSPSPGHNSNQPQHF. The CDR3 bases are TGCGCCAGCAGCCCTTCACCGGGACATAATAGCAATCAGCCCCAGCATTTT.

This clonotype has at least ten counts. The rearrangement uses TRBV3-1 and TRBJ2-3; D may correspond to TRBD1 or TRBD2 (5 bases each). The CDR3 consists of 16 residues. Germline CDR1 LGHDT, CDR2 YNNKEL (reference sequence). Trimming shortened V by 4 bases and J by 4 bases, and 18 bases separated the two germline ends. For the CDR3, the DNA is TGTGCCAGCAGCCTGACGGGACCTCCGAGGCCAGATACGCAGTATTTT. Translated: CASSLTGPPRPDTQYF.

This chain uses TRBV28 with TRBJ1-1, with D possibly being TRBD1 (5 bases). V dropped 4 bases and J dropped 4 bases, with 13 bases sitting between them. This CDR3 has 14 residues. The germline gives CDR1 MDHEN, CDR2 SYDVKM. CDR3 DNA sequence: TGTGCCAGCAGTTCTCAGGGATATGGCACTGAAGCTTTCTTT. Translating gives CASSSQGYGTEAFF.

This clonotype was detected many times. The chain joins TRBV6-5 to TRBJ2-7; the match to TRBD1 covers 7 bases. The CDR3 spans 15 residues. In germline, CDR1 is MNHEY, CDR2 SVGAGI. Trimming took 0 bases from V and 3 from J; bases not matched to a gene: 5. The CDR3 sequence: CASSYSTGKGYEQYF. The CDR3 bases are TGTGCCAGCAGTTACTCGACAGGGAAAGGCTACGAGCAGTACTTC.

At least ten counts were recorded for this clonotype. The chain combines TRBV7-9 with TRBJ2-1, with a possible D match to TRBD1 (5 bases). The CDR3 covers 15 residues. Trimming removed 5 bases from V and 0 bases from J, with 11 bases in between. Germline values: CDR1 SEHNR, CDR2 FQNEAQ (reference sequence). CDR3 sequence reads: CASSLRTSSYNEQFF. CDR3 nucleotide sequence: TGTGCCAGCAGCCTCCGGACAAGCTCCTACAATGAGCAGTTCTTC.

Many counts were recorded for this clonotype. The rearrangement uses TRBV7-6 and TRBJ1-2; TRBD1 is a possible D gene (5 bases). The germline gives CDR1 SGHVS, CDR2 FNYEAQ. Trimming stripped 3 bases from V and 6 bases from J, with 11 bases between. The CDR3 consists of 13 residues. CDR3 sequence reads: CASSLEGSDGYTF. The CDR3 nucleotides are TGTGCCAGCAGCTTGGAGGGGTCGGATGGCTACACCTTC. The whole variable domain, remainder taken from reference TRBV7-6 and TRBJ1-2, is GAGVSQSPRYKVTKRGQDVALRCDPISGHVSLYWYRQALGQGPEFLTYFNYEAQQDKSGLPNDRFSAERPEGSISTLTIQRTEQRDSAMYRCASSLEGSDGYTFGSGTRLTVV.

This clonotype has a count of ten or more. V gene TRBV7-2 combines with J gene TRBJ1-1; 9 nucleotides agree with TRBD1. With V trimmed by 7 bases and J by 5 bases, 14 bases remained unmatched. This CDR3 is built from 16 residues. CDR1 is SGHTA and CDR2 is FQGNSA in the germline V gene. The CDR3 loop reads CASILRDRVGRTEAFF. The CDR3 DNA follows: TGTGCCAGCATCCTGCGGGACAGGGTGGGGCGGACTGAAGCTTTCTTT.

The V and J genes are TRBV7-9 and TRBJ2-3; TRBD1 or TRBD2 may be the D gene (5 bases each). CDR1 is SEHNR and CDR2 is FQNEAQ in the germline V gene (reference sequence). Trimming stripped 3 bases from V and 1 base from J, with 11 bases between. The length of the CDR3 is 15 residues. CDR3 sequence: CASSFPGTGTDTQYF. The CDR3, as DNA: TGTGCCAGCAGCTTCCCGGGGACCGGCACAGATACGCAGTATTTT.

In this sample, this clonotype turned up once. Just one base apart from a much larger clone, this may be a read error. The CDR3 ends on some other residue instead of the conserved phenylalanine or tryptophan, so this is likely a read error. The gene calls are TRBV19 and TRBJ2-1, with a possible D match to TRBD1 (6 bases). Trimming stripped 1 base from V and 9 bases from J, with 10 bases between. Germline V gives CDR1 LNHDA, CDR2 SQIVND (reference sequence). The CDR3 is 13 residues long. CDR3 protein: CASSIASGAEQFL. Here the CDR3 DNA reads TGTGCCAGTAGTATAGCCTCAGGGGCTGAGCAGTTCTTA.

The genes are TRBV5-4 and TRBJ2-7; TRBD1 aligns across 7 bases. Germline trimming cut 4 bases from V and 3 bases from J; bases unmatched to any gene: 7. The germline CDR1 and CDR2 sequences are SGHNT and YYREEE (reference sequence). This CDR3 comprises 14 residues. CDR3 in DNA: TGTGCCAGCAGCCTAAACCGGGACAGCTACGAGCAGTACTTC. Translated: CASSLNRDSYEQYF.

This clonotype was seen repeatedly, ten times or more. CDR3 amino acids: CASSQSMSSGSLKGSTGELFF. The CDR3 DNA reads TGCGCCAGCAGTCAATCAATGTCTAGCGGGAGTCTCAAGGGGAGCACCGGGGAGCTGTTTTTT. This rearrangement joins TRBV23-1 to TRBJ2-2, with TRBD2 matching over 10 bases. TRBV23-1 is designated an ORF whose function remains uncertain. This CDR3 comprises 21 residues. The junction had 17 bases not matched to a gene; V was cut back by 0 bases and J by 4 bases.

The CDR3 loop reads CASSHGSDQPQHF. The CDR3 nucleotides read TGCGCCAGCAGCCACGGGTCTGATCAGCCCCAGCATTTT. This chain links TRBV10-2 with TRBJ1-5, with D unclear. The germline V gene has CDR1 WSHSY and CDR2 SAAADI. This CDR3 is built from 13 residues. Deletions cut 6 bases from V and 5 bases from J, with 11 bases between.

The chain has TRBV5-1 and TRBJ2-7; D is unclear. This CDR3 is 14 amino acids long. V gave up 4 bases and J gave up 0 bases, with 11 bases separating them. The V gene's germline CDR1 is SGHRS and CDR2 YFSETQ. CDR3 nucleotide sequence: TGCGCCAGCAGCAATACACCCAGCTCCTACGAGCAGTACTTC. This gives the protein CASSNTPSSYEQYF.

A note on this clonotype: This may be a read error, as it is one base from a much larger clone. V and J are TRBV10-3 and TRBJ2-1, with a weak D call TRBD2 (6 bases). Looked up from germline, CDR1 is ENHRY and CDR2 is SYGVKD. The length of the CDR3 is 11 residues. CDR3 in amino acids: CAFSGPNEQFF. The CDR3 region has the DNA TGTGCCTTCAGCGGGCCCAATGAGCAGTTCTTC.

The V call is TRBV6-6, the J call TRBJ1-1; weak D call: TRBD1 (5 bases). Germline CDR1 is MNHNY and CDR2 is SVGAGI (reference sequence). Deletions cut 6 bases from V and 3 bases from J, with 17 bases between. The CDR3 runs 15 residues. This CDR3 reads CASRPIGEGYTEAFF. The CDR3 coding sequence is TGTGCCAGCAGGCCTATAGGGGAGGGTTACACTGAAGCTTTCTTT.

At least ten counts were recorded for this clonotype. The CDR3 spells CASSPGGGRADTQYF. CDR3 nucleotide sequence: TGTGCCAGCAGCCCAGGCGGGGGCCGCGCAGATACGCAGTATTTT. V and J are TRBV9 and TRBJ2-3; the D gene is possibly TRBD2 (7 bases). The CDR3 consists of 15 residues. Germline CDR1 is SGDLS and CDR2 is YYNGEE. Trimming removed 4 bases at V and 4 bases at J, with 16 bases between.

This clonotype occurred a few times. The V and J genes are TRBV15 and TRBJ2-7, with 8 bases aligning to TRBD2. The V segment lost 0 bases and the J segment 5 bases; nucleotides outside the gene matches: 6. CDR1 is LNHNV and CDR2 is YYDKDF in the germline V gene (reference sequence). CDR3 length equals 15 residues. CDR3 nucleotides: TGTGCCACCAGCAGAGATCGAGCGGGAGCCCACGAGCAGTACTTC. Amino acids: CATSRDRAGAHEQYF.

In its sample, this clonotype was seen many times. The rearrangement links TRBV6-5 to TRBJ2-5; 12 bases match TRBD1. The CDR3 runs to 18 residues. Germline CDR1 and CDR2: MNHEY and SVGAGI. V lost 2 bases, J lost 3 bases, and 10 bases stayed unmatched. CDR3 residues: CASSYLGTGGGLEETQYF. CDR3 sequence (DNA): TGTGCCAGCAGTTACCTCGGGACAGGGGGCGGTTTGGAAGAGACCCAGTACTTC.

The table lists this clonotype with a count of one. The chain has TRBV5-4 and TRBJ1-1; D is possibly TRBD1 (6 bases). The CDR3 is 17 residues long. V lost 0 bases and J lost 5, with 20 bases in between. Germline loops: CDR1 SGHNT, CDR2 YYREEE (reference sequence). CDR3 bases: TGTGCCAGCAGCTTGGGAGCTTACAGGGTTGAGGGGACTGAAGCTTTCTTT. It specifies CASSLGAYRVEGTEAFF.